This T cell receptor beta chain appears in the sequencing data of a study of pediatric ulcerative colitis. Overall study results and limits: A couple of rectal CDR3 clonotypes occurred in all ulcerative colitis patients.

Samples were sequenced at Survey level, maximum 500,000 reads. Clones were read by immunoSEQ multiplex PCR, and TCRdb kept only the in-frame ones, dropping some. The sample includes under 45,000 clones, 83% of them seen just once. Before the diagnostic colonoscopy, ulcerative colitis patients were free of immunosuppressive medication. At colonoscopy, a blood sample was also collected. A note on this clone: The antigen is undetermined.

The TCR comes from a girl between 5 and 17 years old with moderate ulcerative colitis. The source material was blood.

The chain's CDR3 is CASSFQGEGYEQYF. In DNA, the CDR3 is TGTGCCAGCAGTTTTCAGGGGGAAGGCTACGAGCAGTACTTC. The chain joins TRBV28 to TRBJ2-7, with 7 nucleotides matching TRBD1. The J segment lost 3 bases and the V segment lost 3 bases, leaving 5 bases of the junction unmatched. The CDR3 loop spans 14 amino acids. Germline CDR1 MDHEN, CDR2 SYDVKM.